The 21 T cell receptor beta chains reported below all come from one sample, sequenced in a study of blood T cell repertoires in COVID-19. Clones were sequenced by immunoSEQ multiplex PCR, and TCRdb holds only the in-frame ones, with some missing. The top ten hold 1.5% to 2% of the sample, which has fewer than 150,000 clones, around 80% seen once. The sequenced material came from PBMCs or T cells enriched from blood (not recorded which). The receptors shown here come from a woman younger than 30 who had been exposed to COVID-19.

The DNA of the CDR3 is TGTGCCAGCAGCCAACTTCTCGGGGAGCTGTTTTTT. Translating it yields CASSQLLGELFF. The chain carries TRBV3-1 (or the pseudogene TRBV3-2) and TRBJ2-2; D remains unclear. The CDR3 consists of 12 residues. Deletions cut 2 bases from V and 7 bases from J, with 5 bases between. Germline loops: CDR1 LGHDT, CDR2 YNNKEL (reference sequence).

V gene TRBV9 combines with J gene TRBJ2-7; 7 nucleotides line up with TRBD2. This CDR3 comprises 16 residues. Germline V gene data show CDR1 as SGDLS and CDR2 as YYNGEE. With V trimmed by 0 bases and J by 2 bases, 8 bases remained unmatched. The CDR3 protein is CASSVAGAGAAYEQYF. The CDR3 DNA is TGTGCCAGCAGCGTAGCTGGGGCGGGAGCAGCCTACGAGCAGTACTTC.

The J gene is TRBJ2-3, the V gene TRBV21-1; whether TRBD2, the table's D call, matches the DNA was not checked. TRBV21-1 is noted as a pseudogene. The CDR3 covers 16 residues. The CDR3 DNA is TGTGCCAGCAGCAAATTGCAGCGGAAATACACAGATACGCAGTATTTT. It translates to CASSKLQRKYTDTQYF.

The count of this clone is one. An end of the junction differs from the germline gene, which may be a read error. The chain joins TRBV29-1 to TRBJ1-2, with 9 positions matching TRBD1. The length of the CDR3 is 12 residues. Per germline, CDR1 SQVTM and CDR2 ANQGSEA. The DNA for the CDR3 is TGCAGCGTCGGAATCCTCCGGGACAGGGAGGCTTTC. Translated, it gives CSVGILRDREAF.

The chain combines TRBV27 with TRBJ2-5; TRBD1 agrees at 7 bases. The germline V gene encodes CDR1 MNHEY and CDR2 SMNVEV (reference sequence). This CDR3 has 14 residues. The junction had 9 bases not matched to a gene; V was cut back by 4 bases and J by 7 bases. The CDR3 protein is CASSSLGGWGTQYF. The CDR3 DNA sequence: TGTGCCAGCAGTTCCCTAGGGGGCTGGGGGACCCAGTACTTC.

CDR3 coding DNA: TGTGCCACCAGTGATTTTCTAGCGGGACCAGTAGTCAATGAGCAGTTCTTC. Encoded protein: CATSDFLAGPVVNEQFF. This rearrangement joins TRBV24-1 to TRBJ2-1; TRBD2 agrees at 9 bases. The V gene's germline CDR1 is KGHDR and CDR2 SFDVKD. V lost 1 base, J lost 6 bases, and 9 bases stayed unmatched. There are 17 residues in the CDR3.

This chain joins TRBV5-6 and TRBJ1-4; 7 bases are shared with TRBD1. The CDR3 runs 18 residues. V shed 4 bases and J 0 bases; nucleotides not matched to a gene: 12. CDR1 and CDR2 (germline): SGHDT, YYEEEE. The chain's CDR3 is CASSLTGDIEATNEKLFF. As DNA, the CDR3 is TGTGCCAGCAGCCTCACAGGGGACATTGAAGCAACTAATGAAAAACTGTTTTTT.

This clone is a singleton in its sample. CDR3 sequence: CASSLSRSGTSGPNEQFF. DNA of the CDR3: TGTGCCAGCAGCTTATCTAGGTCCGGGACTAGCGGTCCTAATGAGCAGTTCTTC. V usage is TRBV7-9 and J usage is TRBJ2-1; TRBD2 agrees at 11 bases. V lost 2 bases to trimming and J lost 7 bases; unmatched junction nucleotides: 13. From germline, CDR1 is SEHNR and CDR2 FQNEAQ (reference sequence). CDR3 length: 18 amino acids.

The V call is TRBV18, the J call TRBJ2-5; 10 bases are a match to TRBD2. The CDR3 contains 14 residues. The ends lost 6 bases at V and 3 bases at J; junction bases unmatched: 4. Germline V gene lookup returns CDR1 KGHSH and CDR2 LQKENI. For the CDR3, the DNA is TGTGCCAGCTCCATAGGACTAGCGGAAGAGACCCAGTACTTC. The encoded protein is CASSIGLAEETQYF.

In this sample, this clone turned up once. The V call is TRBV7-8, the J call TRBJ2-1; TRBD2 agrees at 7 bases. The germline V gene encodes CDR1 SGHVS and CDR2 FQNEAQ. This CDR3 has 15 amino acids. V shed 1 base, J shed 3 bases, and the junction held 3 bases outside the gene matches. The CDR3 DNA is TGTGCCAGCAGCTTAGTCCAGCGGGACTACAATGAGCAGTTCTTC. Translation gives CASSLVQRDYNEQFF.

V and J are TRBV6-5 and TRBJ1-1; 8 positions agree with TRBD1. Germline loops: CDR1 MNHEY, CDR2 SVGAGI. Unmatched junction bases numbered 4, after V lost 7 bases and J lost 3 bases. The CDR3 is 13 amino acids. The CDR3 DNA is TGTGCCAGCAAGGGACAGGTAGACACTGAAGCTTTCTTT. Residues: CASKGQVDTEAFF.

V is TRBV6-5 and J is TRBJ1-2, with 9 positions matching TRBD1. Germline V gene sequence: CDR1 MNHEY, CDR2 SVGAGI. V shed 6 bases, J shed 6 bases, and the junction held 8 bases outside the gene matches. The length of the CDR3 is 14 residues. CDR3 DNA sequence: TGTGCCAGCAGCACCCCCCGGGACAGGGATGGCTACACCTTC. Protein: CASSTPRDRDGYTF.

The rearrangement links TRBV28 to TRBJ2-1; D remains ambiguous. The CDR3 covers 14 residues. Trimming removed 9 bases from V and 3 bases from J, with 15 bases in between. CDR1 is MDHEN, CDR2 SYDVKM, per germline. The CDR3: CASHPIHRYNEQFF. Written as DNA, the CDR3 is TGTGCCAGTCACCCAATACATCGCTACAATGAGCAGTTCTTC. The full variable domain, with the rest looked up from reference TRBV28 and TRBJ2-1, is DVKVTQSSRYLVKRTGEKVFLECVQDMDHENMFWYRQDPGLGLRLIYFSYDVKMKEKGDIPEGYSVSREKKERFSLILESASTNQTSMYLCASHPIHRYNEQFFGPGTRLTVL.

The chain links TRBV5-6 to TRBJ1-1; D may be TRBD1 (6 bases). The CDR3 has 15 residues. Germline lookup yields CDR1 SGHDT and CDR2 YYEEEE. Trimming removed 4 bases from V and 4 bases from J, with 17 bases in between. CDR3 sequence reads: CASSPATRGSTEAFF. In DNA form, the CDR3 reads TGTGCCAGCAGCCCCGCTACGAGGGGGAGCACTGAAGCTTTCTTT.

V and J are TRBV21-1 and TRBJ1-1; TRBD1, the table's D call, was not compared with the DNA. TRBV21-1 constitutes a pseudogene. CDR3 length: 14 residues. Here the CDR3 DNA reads TGTGCCAGCAGCAAGGACACGCAGGGCACTGAAGCTTTCTTT. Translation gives CASSKDTQGTEAFF.

The CDR3 DNA reads TGTGCCAGCAGTCTGGGGACTACCTACGAGCAGTACTTC. Its protein product is CASSLGTTYEQYF. The genes are TRBV27 and TRBJ2-7, with 7 bases identical to TRBD2. The CDR3 extends over 13 amino acids. The V gene end was trimmed by 5 bases and the J gene end by 2 bases; junction bases not matched to a gene: 3. Germline V gives CDR1 MNHEY, CDR2 SMNVEV (reference sequence).

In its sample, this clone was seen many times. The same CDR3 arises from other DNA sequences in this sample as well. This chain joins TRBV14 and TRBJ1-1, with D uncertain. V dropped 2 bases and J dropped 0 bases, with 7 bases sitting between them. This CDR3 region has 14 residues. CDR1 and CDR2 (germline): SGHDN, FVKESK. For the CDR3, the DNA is TGTGCCAGCAGCCAACCGGGAATGAACACTGAAGCTTTCTTT. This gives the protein CASSQPGMNTEAFF.

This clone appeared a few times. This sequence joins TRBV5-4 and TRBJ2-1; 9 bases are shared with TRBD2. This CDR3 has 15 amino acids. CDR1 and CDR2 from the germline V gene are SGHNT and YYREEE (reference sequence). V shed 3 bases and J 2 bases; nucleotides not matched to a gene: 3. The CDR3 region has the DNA TGTGCCAGCAGCTCGACTAGCGGACCCTACAATGAGCAGTTCTTC. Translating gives CASSSTSGPYNEQFF.

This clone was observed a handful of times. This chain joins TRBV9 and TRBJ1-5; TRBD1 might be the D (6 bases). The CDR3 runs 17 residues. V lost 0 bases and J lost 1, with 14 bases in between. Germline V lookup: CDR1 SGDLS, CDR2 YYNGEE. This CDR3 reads CASSVELAGESNQPQHF. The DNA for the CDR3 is TGTGCCAGCAGCGTAGAGTTGGCAGGGGAAAGCAATCAGCCCCAGCATTTT.

The CDR3: CATTWTSNTGELFF. CDR3 DNA: TGCGCCACCACATGGACTAGCAACACCGGGGAGCTGTTTTTT. J is TRBJ2-2 and V is TRBV5-1; 8 bases agree with TRBD2. Per germline, CDR1 SGHRS and CDR2 YFSETQ. There are 14 residues in the CDR3. J was trimmed by 2 bases and V by 9 bases; bases with no gene match: 6.

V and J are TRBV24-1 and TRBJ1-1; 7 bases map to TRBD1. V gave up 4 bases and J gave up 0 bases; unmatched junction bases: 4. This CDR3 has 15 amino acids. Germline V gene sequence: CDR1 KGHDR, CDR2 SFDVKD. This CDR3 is CATSEPTGLNTEAFF. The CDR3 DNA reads TGTGCCACCAGTGAACCGACAGGGCTGAACACTGAAGCTTTCTTT.